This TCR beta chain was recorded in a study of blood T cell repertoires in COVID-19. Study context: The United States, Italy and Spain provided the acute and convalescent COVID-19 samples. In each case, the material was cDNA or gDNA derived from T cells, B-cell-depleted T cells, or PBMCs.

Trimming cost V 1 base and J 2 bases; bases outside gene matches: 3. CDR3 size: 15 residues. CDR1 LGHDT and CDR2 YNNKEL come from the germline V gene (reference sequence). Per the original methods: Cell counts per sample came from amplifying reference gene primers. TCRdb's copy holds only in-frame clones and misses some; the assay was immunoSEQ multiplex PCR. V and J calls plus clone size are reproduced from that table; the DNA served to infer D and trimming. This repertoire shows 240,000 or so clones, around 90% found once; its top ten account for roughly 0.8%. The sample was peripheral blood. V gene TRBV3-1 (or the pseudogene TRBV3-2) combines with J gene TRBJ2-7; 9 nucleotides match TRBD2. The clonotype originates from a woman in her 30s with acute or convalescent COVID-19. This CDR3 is CASSQVLAGPYEQYF. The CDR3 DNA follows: TGTGCCAGCAGCCAAGTTCTAGCGGGGCCCTACGAGCAGTACTTC.